The 16 T cell receptor beta chains below all came from one sample that was sequenced in a study of T-cell memory formation after mild COVID-19. TCRdb reanalysed the 5' RACE reads using MiXCR and keeps one entry per CDR3 protein. This sample has roughly 120,000 distinct CDR3 sequences, with roughly 15% found just once. Specimen: PBMCs or a T cell subset sorted from them (not recorded which). Every receptor here comes from an adult woman who had mild COVID-19 (a few samples of this study predate the infection). Cell type and time point are not known.

The chain uses TRBV6-5 and TRBJ2-5, with a weak D call TRBD2 (6 bases). The CDR3 loop spans 13 amino acids. Germline loops: CDR1 MNHEY, CDR2 SVGAGI. V was clipped by 4 bases and J by 4 bases, with 10 bases between them. Written as DNA, the CDR3 is TGTGCCAGCAGTTCGACTAGATCAGAGACCCAGTACTTC. This encodes CASSSTRSETQYF.

There are a few counts of this clonotype. The genes are TRBV7-2 and TRBJ1-1; 7 nucleotides align to TRBD1. CDR1 and CDR2 (germline): SGHTA, FQGNSA. The CDR3 contains 17 residues. V shed 3 bases and J 1 base; nucleotides not matched to a gene: 11. The CDR3 nucleotides read TGTGCCAGCAGCTTTAACCTCATGGGACAGCGGAACACTGAAGCTTTCTTT. This sequence encodes CASSFNLMGQRNTEAFF.

V is TRBV19 and J is TRBJ1-5, with D possibly being TRBD1 (5 bases). The germline V gene encodes CDR1 LNHDA and CDR2 SQIVND (reference sequence). Trimming cost V 4 bases and J 8 bases, with 12 bases left between them. The CDR3 has 13 amino acids. Here the CDR3 reads CASSRNGGEPQHF. The CDR3 bases are TGTGCCAGTAGTAGAAATGGGGGGGAGCCCCAGCATTTT.

The V call is TRBV4-3, the J call TRBJ2-3; no clear D. The V end was cut by 0 bases, the J end by 5 bases, with 9 bases between. The CDR3 has 14 residues. Germline loops: CDR1 LGHNA, CDR2 YSLEER. CDR3 loop: CASSQDMFVDTQYF. The CDR3 DNA is TGCGCCAGCAGCCAAGATATGTTCGTAGATACGCAGTATTTT.

This clonotype has ten or more counts. The chain couples TRBV4-1 to TRBJ2-1; D ambiguous. Deletions cut 4 bases from V and 6 bases from J, with 10 bases between. The germline CDR1 and CDR2 sequences are MGHRA and YSYEKL. The CDR3 covers 13 residues. The CDR3 is CASSPYSTNEQFF. Written as DNA, the CDR3 is TGCGCCAGCAGCCCATACAGTACCAATGAGCAGTTCTTC.

The rearrangement joins TRBV15 to TRBJ1-1; TRBD1 matches at 7 bases. The V gene end was trimmed by 5 bases and the J gene end by 5 bases; junction bases not matched to a gene: 11. Looked up from germline, CDR1 is LNHNV and CDR2 is YYDKDF (reference sequence). There are 15 residues in the CDR3. The CDR3 bases are TGTGCCACCAGCCCAGCGGACAGGAGGAGGACTGAAGCTTTCTTT. Protein product: CATSPADRRRTEAFF.

This chain joins TRBV29-1 and TRBJ1-5; 7 bases map to TRBD1. Losses at the gene ends were 4 bases for V and 5 bases for J; bases not matched to a gene: 8. Germline V gene sequence: CDR1 SQVTM, CDR2 ANQGSEA. The CDR3 has 14 amino acids. The CDR3 loop reads CSVGHGTADQPQHF. Written as DNA, the CDR3 is TGCAGCGTTGGTCATGGGACAGCGGATCAGCCCCAGCATTTT.

The J gene is TRBJ2-5, the V gene TRBV7-8, with 10 nucleotides matching TRBD2. With V trimmed by 5 bases and J by 2 bases, 8 bases remained unmatched. This CDR3 is 16 amino acids long. The germline V gene encodes CDR1 SGHVS and CDR2 FQNEAQ. The CDR3 is CASSPNPTSGQETQYF. The CDR3 region has the DNA TGTGCCAGCAGCCCAAACCCGACTAGCGGGCAAGAGACCCAGTACTTC.

This clonotype has only a few counts. This sequence joins TRBV27 and TRBJ1-1; D is perhaps TRBD1 (5 bases). Germline CDR1 and CDR2: MNHEY and SMNVEV (reference sequence). The CDR3 spans 15 residues. Trimming pared 0 bases from V and 4 bases from J, leaving 12 bases between. CDR3 nucleotides: TGTGCCAGCAGTTTATCGGGGGAAGGCGTCACTGAAGCTTTCTTT. Translating gives CASSLSGEGVTEAFF.

The V call is TRBV27, the J call TRBJ2-3, with TRBD2 identical over 8 bases. Looked up from germline, CDR1 is MNHEY and CDR2 is SMNVEV (reference sequence). V was pared by 6 bases and J by 2 bases, with 4 bases of the junction left unmatched. The CDR3 is 14 amino acids. CDR3 in DNA: TGTGCCAGCAGACGGGGGGGCATCACAGATACGCAGTATTTT. Translated, it gives CASRRGGITDTQYF.

The table lists this clonotype with a few counts. The chain has TRBV11-2 and TRBJ2-1; 8 bases fit TRBD2. Losses at the gene ends were 4 bases for V and 2 bases for J; bases not matched to a gene: 10. The CDR3 sequence is 17 residues long. Germline lookup yields CDR1 SGHAT and CDR2 FQNNGV. CDR3 sequence reads: CASSSWTSPGAYNEQFF. The CDR3 nucleotides read TGTGCCAGCAGCTCCTGGACTAGCCCAGGAGCCTACAATGAGCAGTTCTTC.

This rearrangement joins TRBV5-1 to TRBJ1-5; D unresolved. This CDR3 contains 13 residues. V was trimmed by 0 bases and J by 6 bases, leaving 7 bases between them. Germline assignment: CDR1 SGHRS and CDR2 YFSETQ. The CDR3 region is CASSLEAGQPQHF. CDR3 sequence (DNA): TGCGCCAGCAGCTTGGAGGCGGGTCAGCCCCAGCATTTT.

The chain recombines TRBV5-1 with TRBJ2-3; 9 bases align to TRBD2. V lost 0 bases, J lost 2 bases, and 10 bases stayed unmatched. From germline, CDR1 is SGHRS and CDR2 YFSETQ. CDR3 length: 18 residues. The CDR3 DNA is TGCGCCAGCAGCTTGGTCCCCGGGGCTAGCGGGAACACAGATACGCAGTATTTT. Encoded protein: CASSLVPGASGNTDTQYF.

The chain joins TRBV24-1 to TRBJ2-7; 9 bases agree with TRBD1. V was pared by 3 bases and J by 2 bases, with 7 bases of the junction left unmatched. This CDR3 is built from 16 residues. The germline V gene has CDR1 KGHDR and CDR2 SFDVKD. In DNA, the CDR3 is TGTGCCACCAGTGATAACTCCGGGACAGGGCCCTACGAGCAGTACTTC. Amino acid sequence: CATSDNSGTGPYEQYF.

This clonotype was counted a few times. The chain uses TRBV30 and TRBJ2-2, with 7 positions matching TRBD2. V shed 8 bases and J 5 bases; nucleotides not matched to a gene: 5. The CDR3 is 12 amino acids. Germline CDR1 and CDR2: GTSNPN and SVGIG (reference sequence). CDR3: CAGGRETGELFF. DNA for the CDR3: TGTGCCGGAGGGCGGGAGACCGGGGAGCTGTTTTTT.

This clonotype appeared many times. This chain uses TRBV24-1 with TRBJ2-1; no clear D gene. Trimming took 4 bases from V and 5 from J, leaving 5 bases between them. This CDR3 spans 12 amino acids. Germline-derived CDR1 and CDR2 are KGHDR and SFDVKD. DNA of the CDR3: TGTGCCACCAGTGACCAAAACAATGAGCAGTTCTTC. Amino acid sequence: CATSDQNNEQFF.